Sequencing of this TCR beta chain was carried out in a study of OX40 agonist ivuxolimab in advanced cancers. The wider study: Patients received intravenous ivuxolimab every 2 weeks at 0.01 to 10 mg/kg. Aged roughly 23 to 79 with a mean of about 60 years, they were about 80% male.

Study-level results: The mean number of expanded clones was higher in CD8+ T cells than in CD4+. Normalized T-cell clonal expansion was also low in some nonresponders.

For this clone: Its antigen is undetermined.

The CDR3 runs 15 residues. The V end was cut by 2 bases, the J end by 0 bases, with 10 bases between. Germline loops: CDR1 MDHEN, CDR2 SYDVKM. The table came from immunoSEQ multiplex PCR; TCRdb's copy has only in-frame clones and leaves some out. Found here are tens of thousands of clones, roughly 86% of them singletons; the top ten hold under 2%. V is TRBV28 and J is TRBJ1-1; D is unclear. This receptor was identified in an adult with an advanced solid tumor such as melanoma, head and neck, liver or kidney cancer. This material consisted of CD4+ or CD8+ T cells sorted from blood, taken in a trial of the OX40 agonist ivuxolimab. CDR3 sequence (DNA): TGTGCCAGCAGTTTACCCCTCGTTATGAACACTGAAGCTTTCTTT. It yields the protein CASSLPLVMNTEAFF. The whole variable domain, remainder taken from reference TRBV28 and TRBJ1-1, is DVKVTQSSRYLVKRTGEKVFLECVQDMDHENMFWYRQDPGLGLRLIYFSYDVKMKEKGDIPEGYSVSREKKERFSLILESASTNQTSMYLCASSLPLVMNTEAFFGQGTRLTVV.